This TCR beta chain was sequenced during a study of T-cell reconstitution after alpha-beta-depleted transplantation in children. The study, taken as a whole, reports: One year after transplant, T-cell counts and diversity came mostly from newly produced T cells. Several hundred graft clones that had expanded were reportedly the source of alpha-beta T cells about two months after transplant.

The library targeted TCRbeta and was prepared with unique molecular identifiers. TCRdb reprocessed the PCR reads via MiXCR and lists one record per CDR3 protein. The table includes roughly 670,000 distinct CDR3 sequences, around 13% detected once. This clonotype was seen once. Antigen unknown. Since a much larger clone is just one base distant, this may be a read error. The TCR sequence derives from a girl aged 2 to 10 with congenital amegakaryocytic thrombocytopenia, due to receive a stem cell transplant. Sequenced material: PBMCs, taken before TCRalphabeta/CD19-depleted stem cell transplant.

The CDR3 DNA follows: TGTGCCAGCAGCCAAGGGCAGATGCGGACCGGGGAGCTGTTTTTT. This translates into CASSQGQMRTGELFF. The V gene is TRBV3-1, the J gene TRBJ2-2; D is uncertain. Trimming cost V 1 base and J 5 bases, with 11 bases left between them. The CDR3 loop spans 15 amino acids. The germline gives CDR1 LGHDT, CDR2 YNNKEL (reference sequence).